The clone carrying this TCR beta chain was detected a few times. Diagnosis rested on symptoms, serum thyroxine and TRAb, thyroid ultrasound, and orbital computed tomography. This record comes from a study of T cells in Graves' hyperthyroidism and ophthalmopathy. Germline lookup yields CDR1 SEHNR and CDR2 FQNEAQ (reference sequence). V was clipped by 6 bases and J by 5 bases, with 13 bases between them. This CDR3 spans 13 amino acids. The TCR beta CDR3 regions underwent amplification using RNA transcripts as the source. Using the HTBI primer set, a first-round RT-PCR was run on the TCR CDR3. TCRdb processed the multiplex PCR reads anew with MiXCR; each CDR3 protein has one entry. The sample consists of a few hundred thousand distinct CDR3 sequences, 16% of them appearing once.

The V and J genes are TRBV7-9 and TRBJ2-5; D might be TRBD2 (6 bases). Specimen: blood. The source is a woman aged 40 to 50 with Graves' ophthalmopathy. Written as DNA, the CDR3 is TGTGCCAGCAGAACGGGACTGGGGGAGACCCAGTACTTC. Amino acid sequence: CASRTGLGETQYF.